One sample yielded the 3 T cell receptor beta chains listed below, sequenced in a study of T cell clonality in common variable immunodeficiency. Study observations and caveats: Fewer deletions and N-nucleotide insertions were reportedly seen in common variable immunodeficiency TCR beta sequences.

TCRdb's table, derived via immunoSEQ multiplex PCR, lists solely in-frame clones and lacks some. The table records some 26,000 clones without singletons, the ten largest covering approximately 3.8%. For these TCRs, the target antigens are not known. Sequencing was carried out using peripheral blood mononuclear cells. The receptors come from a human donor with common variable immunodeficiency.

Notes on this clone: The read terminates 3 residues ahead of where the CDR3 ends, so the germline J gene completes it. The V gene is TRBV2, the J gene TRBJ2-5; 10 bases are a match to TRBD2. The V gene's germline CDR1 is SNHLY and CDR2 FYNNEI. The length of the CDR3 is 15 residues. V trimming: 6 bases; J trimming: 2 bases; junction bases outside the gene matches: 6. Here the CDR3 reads CASSGGLASQETQYF. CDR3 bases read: TGTGCCAGCAGCGGGGGACTAGCGAGTCAAGAGACC.

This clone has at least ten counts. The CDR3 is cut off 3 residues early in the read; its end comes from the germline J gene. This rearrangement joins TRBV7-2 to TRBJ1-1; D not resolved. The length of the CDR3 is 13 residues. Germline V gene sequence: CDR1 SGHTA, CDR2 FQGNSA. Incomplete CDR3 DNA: TGTGCCAGCAGCTTAGAAGGCGGCAGAACT. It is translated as CASSLEGGRT. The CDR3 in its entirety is CASSLEGGRTAFF.

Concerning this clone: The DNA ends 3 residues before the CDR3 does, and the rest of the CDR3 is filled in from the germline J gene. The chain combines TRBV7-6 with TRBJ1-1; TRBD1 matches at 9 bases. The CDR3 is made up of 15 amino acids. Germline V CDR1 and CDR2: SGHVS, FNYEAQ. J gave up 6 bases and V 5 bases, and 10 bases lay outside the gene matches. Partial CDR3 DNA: TGTGCCAGCAGCGCGTCGGGACAGGGATTCGCTGAA. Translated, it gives CASSASGQGFAE. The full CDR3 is CASSASGQGFAEAFF.